The entry below gives a single TCR beta chain sequence along with its context. Its antigen is not identified. TCRdb re-derived calls from the RT-PCR reads in MiXCR, one entry per CDR3 protein. The table includes about 780,000 distinct CDR3 sequences, 18% detected once. This specimen comes from a study of response to subunit inactivated influenza vaccine. Germline V gene lookup returns CDR1 ENHRY and CDR2 SYGVKD. This CDR3 is built from 13 residues. With 10 bases clipped from V and 5 bases from J, the junction kept 9 bases outside the gene matches. Whole-study findings and limits: Few new T cells, the authors suggested, are recruited by each seasonal influenza vaccination.

The sequence derives from a man aged 45-60 years who received an inactivated influenza vaccine. Here the sequenced sample was PBMCs from blood, taken 5 to 6 days after vaccination. The chain carries TRBV10-3 and TRBJ2-7; 9 bases match TRBD2. The CDR3 coding sequence is TGTGCCACAAGAATAGCGGGAGCGGACGAGCAGTACTTC. Encoded protein: CATRIAGADEQYF.